A single sample is the source of the 2 T cell receptor beta chains below, sequenced in a study of regulatory T cells in long-lasting Graves disease. Time point described: newly diagnosed GD, antithyroid drugs for less than 3 months. RNA isolated from PBMCs was used to make the TCR library. Library construction for TCR beta used iRepertoire HTBI primers and Arm-PCR of CDR3 regions. TCRdb re-derived calls from the multiplex PCR reads in MiXCR, one entry per CDR3 protein. The sample lists hundreds of thousands of distinct CDR3 sequences, around 15% occurring once. These sequences were also reported in another study, on T cells in Graves' hyperthyroidism and ophthalmopathy.

The starting material was peripheral blood mononuclear cells (PBMCs), obtained at new diagnosis, from a patient treated with antithyroid drugs. These TCRs come from a man aged 40-55 years with Graves disease.

This sequence joins TRBV7-6 and TRBJ2-5; 14 bases agree with TRBD2. The length of the CDR3 is 18 residues. Looked up from germline, CDR1 is SGHVS and CDR2 is FNYEAQ. Unmatched junction bases numbered 13, after V lost 5 bases and J lost 5 bases. CDR3 nucleotides: TGTGCCAGCAGCCCAGCCCGGACTAGCGGGGGGATTGGGGAGACCCAGTACTTC. The encoded protein is CASSPARTSGGIGETQYF.

The rearrangement links TRBV18 to TRBJ2-3; D tentatively reads TRBD1 or TRBD2 (5 bases each). V lost 2 bases, J lost 0 bases, and 15 bases lay in between. The CDR3 is 17 residues long. Germline CDR1 KGHSH, CDR2 LQKENI. Here the CDR3 DNA reads TGTGCCAGCTCACCAGGGGACCAATCCACTAGCACAGATACGCAGTATTTT. Translated, it gives CASSPGDQSTSTDTQYF.